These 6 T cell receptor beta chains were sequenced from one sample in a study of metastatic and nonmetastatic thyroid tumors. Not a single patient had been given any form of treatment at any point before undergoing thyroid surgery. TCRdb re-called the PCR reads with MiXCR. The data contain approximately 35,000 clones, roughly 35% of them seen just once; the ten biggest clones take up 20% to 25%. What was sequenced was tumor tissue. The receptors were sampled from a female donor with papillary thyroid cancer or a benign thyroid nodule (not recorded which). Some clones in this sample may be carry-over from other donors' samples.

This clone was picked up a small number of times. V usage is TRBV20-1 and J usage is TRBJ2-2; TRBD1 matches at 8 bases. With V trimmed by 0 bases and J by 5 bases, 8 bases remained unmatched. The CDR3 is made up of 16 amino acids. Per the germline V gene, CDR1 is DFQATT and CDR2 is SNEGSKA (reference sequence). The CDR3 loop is CSARDLQGALTGELFF. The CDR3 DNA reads TGCAGTGCTAGAGATCTCCAGGGGGCCTTAACCGGGGAGCTGTTTTTT.

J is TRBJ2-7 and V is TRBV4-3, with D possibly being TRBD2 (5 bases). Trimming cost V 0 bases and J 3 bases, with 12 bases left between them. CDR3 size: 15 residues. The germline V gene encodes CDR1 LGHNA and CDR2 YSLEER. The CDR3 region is CASSQDEGVGYEQYF. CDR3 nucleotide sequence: TGCGCCAGCAGCCAAGATGAGGGTGTCGGCTACGAGCAGTACTTC.

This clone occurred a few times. The CDR3 sequence: CASSYAVTGGFEQYF. In DNA form, the CDR3 reads TGTGCCAGCAGTTACGCGGTTACAGGGGGTTTCGAGCAGTACTTC. V gene TRBV6-5 combines with J gene TRBJ2-7; 8 bases align to TRBD1. Germline CDR1 reads MNHEY; CDR2 reads SVGAGI. CDR3 length: 15 amino acids. The J segment lost 6 bases and the V segment lost 2 bases, leaving 9 bases of the junction unmatched.

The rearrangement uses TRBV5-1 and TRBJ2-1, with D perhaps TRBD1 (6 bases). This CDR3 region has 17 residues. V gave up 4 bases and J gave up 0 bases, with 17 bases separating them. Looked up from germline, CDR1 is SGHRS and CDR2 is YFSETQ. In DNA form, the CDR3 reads TGCGCCAGCAGCACCTTCCGGGACATTAGCTCCTACAATGAGCAGTTCTTC. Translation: CASSTFRDISSYNEQFF.

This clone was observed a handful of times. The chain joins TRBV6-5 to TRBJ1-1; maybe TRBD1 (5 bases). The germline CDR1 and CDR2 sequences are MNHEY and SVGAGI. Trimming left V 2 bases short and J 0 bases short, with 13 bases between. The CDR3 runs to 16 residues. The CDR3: CASSYRPGSMNTEAFF. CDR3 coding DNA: TGTGCCAGCAGTTACAGGCCAGGGAGTATGAACACTGAAGCTTTCTTT.

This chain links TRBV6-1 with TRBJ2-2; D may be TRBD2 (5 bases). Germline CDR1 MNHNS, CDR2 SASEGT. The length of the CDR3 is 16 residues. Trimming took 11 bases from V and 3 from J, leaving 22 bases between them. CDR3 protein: CAVGRRASGYTGELFF. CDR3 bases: TGTGCCGTAGGGCGGCGGGCGAGCGGATACACCGGGGAGCTGTTTTTT.